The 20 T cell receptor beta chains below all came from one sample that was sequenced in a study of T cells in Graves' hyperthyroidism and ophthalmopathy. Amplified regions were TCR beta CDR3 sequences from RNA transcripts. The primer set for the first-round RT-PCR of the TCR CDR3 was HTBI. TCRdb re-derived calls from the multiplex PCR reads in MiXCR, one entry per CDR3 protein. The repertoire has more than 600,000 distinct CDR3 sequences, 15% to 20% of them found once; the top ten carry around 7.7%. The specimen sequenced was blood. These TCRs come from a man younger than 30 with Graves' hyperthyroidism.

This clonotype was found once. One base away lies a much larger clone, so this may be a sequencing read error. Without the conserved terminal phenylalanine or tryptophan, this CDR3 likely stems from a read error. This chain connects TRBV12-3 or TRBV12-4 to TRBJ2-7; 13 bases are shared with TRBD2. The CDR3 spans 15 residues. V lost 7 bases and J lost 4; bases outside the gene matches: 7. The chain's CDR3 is CASTTSGRAGYEQYL. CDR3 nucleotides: TGTGCCAGCACCACTAGCGGGAGGGCCGGGTACGAGCAGTACCTC.

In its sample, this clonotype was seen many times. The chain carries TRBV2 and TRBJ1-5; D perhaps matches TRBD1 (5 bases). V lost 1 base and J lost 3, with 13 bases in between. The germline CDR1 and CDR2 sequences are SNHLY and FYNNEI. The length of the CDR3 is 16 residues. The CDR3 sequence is CASSEGGRVFNQPQHF. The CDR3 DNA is TGTGCCAGCAGTGAAGGGGGCAGGGTTTTCAATCAGCCCCAGCATTTT.

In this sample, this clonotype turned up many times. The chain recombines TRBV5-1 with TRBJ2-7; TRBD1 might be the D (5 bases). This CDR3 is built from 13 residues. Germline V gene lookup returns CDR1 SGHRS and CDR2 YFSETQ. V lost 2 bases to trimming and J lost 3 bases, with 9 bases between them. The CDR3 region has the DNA TGCGCCAGCAGCTTAGGACACCGCTACGAGCAGTACTTC. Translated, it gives CASSLGHRYEQYF.

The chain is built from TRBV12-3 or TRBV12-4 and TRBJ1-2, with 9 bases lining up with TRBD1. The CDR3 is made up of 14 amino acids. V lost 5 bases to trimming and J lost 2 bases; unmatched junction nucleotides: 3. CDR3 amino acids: CASSRQGENYGYTF. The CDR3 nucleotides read TGTGCCAGCAGTCGACAGGGGGAGAACTATGGCTACACCTTC.

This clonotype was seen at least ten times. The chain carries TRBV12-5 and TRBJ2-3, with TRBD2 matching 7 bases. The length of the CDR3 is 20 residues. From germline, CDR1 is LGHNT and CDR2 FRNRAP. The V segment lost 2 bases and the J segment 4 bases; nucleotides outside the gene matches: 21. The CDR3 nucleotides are TGTGCTAGTGGTTTGACGTTGGGCTTGGGGGAGCGGGATTCATCAGATACGCAGTATTTT. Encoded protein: CASGLTLGLGERDSSDTQYF.

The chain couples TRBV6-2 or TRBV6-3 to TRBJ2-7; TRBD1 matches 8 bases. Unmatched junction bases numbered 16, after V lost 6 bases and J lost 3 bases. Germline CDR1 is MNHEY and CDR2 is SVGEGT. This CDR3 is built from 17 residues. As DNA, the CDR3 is TGTGCCAGCAGCCAAGCCGGCTTAGGGACAGGAGGCTACGAGCAGTACTTC. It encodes CASSQAGLGTGGYEQYF.

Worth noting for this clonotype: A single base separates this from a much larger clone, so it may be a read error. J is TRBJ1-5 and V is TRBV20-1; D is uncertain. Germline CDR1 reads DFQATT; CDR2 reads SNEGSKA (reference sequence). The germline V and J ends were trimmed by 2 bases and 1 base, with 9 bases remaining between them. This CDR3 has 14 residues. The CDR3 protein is CSARQDASNQPQHF. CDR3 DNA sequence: TGCAGTGCTAGACAGGACGCCAGCAATCAGCCCCAGCATTTT.

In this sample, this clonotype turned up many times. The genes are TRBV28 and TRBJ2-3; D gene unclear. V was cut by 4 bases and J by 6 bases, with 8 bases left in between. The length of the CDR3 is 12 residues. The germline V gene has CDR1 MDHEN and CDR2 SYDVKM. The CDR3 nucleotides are TGTGCCAGCAGTTCACCGTCCGATACGCAGTATTTT. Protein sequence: CASSSPSDTQYF. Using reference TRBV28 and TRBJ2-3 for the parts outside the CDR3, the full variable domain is DVKVTQSSRYLVKRTGEKVFLECVQDMDHENMFWYRQDPGLGLRLIYFSYDVKMKEKGDIPEGYSVSREKKERFSLILESASTNQTSMYLCASSSPSDTQYFGPGTRLTVL.

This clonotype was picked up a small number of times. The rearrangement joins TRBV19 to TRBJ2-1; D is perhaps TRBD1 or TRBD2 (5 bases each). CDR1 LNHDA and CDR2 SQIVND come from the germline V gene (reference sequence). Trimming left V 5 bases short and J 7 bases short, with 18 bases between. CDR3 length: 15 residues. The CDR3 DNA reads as TGTGCCAGTAGTCACCGGGACGCCCGACGTAATGAGCAGTTCTTC. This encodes CASSHRDARRNEQFF.

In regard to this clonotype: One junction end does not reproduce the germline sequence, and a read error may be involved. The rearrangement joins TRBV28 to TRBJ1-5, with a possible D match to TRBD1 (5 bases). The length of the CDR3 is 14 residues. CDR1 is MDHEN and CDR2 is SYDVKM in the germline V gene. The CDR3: CASSLLGVNQPRHF. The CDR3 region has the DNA TGTGCCAGCAGTCTCTTGGGGGTAAATCAGCCCCGGCATTTT.

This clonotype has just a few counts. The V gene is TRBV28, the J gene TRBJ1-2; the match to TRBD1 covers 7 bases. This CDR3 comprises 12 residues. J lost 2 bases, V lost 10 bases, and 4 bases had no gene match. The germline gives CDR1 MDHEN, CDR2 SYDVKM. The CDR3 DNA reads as TGTGCCACCAGGGGACAGAACTATGGCTACACCTTC. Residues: CATRGQNYGYTF.

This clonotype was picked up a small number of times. The CDR3 sequence: CSVERQGWWGTEAFF. CDR3 nucleotides: TGCAGCGTTGAGCGGCAGGGTTGGTGGGGCACTGAAGCTTTCTTT. The gene calls are TRBV29-1 and TRBJ1-1; the D gene is possibly TRBD1 (5 bases). Germline loops: CDR1 SQVTM, CDR2 ANQGSEA. With 3 bases removed from V and 4 bases from J, the gap between germline ends came to 18 bases. The CDR3 contains 15 residues.

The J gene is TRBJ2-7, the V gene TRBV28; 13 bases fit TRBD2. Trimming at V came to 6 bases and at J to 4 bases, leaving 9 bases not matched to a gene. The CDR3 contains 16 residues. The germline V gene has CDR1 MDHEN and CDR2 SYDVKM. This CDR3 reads CASRTGTSGTGYEQYF. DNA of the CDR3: TGTGCCAGCAGGACCGGGACTAGCGGGACAGGTTACGAGCAGTACTTC.

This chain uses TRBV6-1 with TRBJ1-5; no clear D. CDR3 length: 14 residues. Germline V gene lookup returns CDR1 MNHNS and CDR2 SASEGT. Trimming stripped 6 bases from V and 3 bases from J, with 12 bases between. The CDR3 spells CASRTGRNNQPQHF. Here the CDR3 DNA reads TGTGCCAGCAGAACCGGACGGAACAATCAGCCCCAGCATTTT.

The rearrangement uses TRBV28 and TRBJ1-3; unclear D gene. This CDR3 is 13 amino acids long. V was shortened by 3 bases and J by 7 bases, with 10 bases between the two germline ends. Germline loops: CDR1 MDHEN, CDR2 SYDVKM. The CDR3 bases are TGTGCCAGCAGTTTCCCCAACGACAACACCATATATTTT. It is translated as CASSFPNDNTIYF.

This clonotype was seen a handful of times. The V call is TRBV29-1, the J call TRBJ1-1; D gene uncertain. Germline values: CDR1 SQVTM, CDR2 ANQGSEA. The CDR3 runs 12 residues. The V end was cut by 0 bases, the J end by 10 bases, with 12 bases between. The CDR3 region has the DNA TGCAGCGTTGAAGATCGGGCAGGCGGAGCTTTCTTT. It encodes CSVEDRAGGAFF.

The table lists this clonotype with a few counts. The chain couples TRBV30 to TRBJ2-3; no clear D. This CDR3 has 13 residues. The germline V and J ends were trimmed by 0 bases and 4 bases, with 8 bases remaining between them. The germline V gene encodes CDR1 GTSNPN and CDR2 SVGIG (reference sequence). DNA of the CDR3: TGTGCCTGGAGTGTACTCACAGCAGATACGCAGTATTTT. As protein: CAWSVLTADTQYF.

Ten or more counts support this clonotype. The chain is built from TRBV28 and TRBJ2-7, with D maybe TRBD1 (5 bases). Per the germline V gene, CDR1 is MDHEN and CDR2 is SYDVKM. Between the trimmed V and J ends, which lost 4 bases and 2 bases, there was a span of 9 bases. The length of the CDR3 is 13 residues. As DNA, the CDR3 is TGTGCCAGCAGTTCTCCGGACACCTACGAGCAGTACTTC. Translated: CASSSPDTYEQYF.

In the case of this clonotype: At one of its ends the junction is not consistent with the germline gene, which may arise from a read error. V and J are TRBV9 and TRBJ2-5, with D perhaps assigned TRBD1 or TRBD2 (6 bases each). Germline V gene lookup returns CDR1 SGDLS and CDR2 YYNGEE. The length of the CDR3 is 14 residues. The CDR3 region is CASSPLGGKESQYF. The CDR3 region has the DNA TGTGCCAGCAGCCCTTTAGGGGGGAAAGAGAGCCAGTACTTC.

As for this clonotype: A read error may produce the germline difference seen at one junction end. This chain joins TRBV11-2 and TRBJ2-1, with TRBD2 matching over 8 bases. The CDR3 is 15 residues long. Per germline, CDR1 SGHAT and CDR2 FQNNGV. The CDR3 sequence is CASTLLADTYNEQFF. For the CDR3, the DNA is TGTGCCAGCACCTTACTAGCGGATACCTACAATGAGCAGTTCTTC.